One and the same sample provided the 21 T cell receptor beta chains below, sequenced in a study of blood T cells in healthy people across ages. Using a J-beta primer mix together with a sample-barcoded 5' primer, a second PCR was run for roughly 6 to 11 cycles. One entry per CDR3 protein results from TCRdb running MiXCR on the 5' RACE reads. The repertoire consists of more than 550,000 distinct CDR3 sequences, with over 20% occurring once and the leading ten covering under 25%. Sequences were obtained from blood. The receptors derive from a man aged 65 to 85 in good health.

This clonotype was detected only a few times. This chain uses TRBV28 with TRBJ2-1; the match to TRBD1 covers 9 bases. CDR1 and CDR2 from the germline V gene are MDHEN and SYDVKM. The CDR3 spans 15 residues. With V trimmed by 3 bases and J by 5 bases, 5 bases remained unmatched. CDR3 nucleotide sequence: TGTGCCAGCAGTTTCCCACAGGGGGCCAACAATGAGCAGTTCTTC. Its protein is CASSFPQGANNEQFF.

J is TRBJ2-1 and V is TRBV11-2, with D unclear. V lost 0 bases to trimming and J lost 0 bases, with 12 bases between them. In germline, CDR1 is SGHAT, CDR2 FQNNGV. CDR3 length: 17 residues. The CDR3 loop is CASSLDREHLSYNEQFF. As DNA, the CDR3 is TGTGCCAGCAGCTTAGACAGAGAACACCTCTCCTACAATGAGCAGTTCTTC.

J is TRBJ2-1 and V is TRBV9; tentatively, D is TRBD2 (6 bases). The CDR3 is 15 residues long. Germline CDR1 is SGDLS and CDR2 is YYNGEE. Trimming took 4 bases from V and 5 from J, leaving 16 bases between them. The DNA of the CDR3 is TGTGCCAGCAGCCCACGCTGGACTACCCACAATGAGCAGTTCTTC. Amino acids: CASSPRWTTHNEQFF.

CDR3 amino acids: CASSHLTGAVTDTQYF. Here the CDR3 DNA reads TGTGCCAGCAGTCACCTAACAGGGGCGGTCACAGATACGCAGTATTTT. The V and J genes are TRBV13 and TRBJ2-3, with 7 bases aligning to TRBD1. V shed 6 bases and J 2 bases; nucleotides not matched to a gene: 11. Germline CDR1 and CDR2: PRHDT and FYEKMQ (reference sequence). The CDR3 loop spans 16 amino acids.

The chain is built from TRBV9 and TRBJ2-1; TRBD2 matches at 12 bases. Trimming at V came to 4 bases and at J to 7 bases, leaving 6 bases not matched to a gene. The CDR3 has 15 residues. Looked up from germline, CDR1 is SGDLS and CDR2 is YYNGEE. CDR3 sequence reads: CASSLKTSGSNEQFF. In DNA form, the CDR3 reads TGTGCCAGCAGCCTAAAGACTAGCGGGAGTAATGAGCAGTTCTTC.

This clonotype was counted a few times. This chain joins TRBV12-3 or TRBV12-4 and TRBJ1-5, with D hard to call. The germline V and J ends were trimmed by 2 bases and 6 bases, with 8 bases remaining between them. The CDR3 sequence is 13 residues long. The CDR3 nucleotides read TGTGCCAGCAGTTTACGGGGAAGTCAGCCCCAGCATTTT. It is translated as CASSLRGSQPQHF.

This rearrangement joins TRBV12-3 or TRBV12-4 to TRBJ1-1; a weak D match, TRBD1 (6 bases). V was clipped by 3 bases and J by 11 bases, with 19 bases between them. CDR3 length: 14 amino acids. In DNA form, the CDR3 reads TGTGCCAGCAGTTTCCCCCGACAGGTTGCGGAGGCTTTCTTT. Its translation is CASSFPRQVAEAFF.

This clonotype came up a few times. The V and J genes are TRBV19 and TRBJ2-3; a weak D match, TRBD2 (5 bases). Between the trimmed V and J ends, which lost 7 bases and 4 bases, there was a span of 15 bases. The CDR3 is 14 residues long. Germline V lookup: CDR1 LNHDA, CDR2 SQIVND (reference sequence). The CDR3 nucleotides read TGTGCCAGTAACGAGAGGGCCTTGGCAGATACGCAGTATTTT. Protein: CASNERALADTQYF.

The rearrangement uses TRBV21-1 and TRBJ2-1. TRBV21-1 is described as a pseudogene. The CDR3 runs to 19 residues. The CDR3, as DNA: TGTGCCAGCAGCATACACCCTTTGACCAGGATTGGAATGGACAATGAGCAGTTCTTC. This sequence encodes CASSIHPLTRIGMDNEQFF.

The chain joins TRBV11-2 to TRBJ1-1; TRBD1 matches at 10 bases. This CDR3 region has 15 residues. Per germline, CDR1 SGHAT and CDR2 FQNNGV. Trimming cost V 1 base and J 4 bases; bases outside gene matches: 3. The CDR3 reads CASSLGQGAITEAFF. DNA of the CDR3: TGTGCCAGCAGCTTAGGACAGGGGGCGATCACTGAAGCTTTCTTT.

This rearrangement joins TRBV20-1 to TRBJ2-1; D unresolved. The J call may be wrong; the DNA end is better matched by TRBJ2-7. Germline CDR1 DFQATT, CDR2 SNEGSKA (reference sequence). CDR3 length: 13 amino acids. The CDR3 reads CSAYYDKSYEQYF. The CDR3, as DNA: TGCAGTGCTTACTACGACAAGTCCTACGAGCAGTACTTC.

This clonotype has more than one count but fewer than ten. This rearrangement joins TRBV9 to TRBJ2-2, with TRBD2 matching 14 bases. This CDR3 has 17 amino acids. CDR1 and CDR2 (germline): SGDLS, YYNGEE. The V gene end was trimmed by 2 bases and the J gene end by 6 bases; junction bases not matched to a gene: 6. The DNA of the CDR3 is TGTGCCAGCAGCGTGGGGACTAGCGGGAGAAAGCCCGGGGAGCTGTTTTTT. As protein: CASSVGTSGRKPGELFF.

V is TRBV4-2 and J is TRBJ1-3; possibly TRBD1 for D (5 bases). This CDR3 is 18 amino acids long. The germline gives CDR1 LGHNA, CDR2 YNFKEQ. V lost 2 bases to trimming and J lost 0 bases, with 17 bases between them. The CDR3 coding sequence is TGTGCCAGCAGCCAAACCACCGCGACAGTCTCCTCTGGAAACACCATATATTTT. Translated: CASSQTTATVSSGNTIYF.

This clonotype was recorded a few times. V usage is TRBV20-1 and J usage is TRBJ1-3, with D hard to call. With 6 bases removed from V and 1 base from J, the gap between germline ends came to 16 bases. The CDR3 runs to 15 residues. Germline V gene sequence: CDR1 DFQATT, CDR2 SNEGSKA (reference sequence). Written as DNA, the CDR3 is TGCAGTGCCCACGTCGTGGTTGCTTCTGGAAACACCATATATTTT. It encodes CSAHVVVASGNTIYF.

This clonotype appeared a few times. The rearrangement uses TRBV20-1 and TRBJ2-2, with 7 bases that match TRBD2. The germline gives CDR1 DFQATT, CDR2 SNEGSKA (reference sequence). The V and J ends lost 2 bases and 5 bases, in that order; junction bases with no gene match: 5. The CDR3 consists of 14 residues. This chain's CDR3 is CSARKRGGTGELFF. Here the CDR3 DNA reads TGCAGTGCTAGAAAGCGGGGAGGAACCGGGGAGCTGTTTTTT.

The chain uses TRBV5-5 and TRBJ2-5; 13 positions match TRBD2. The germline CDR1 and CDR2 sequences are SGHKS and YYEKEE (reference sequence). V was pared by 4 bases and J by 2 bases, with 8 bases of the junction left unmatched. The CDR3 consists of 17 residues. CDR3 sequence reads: CASSPIMTSGGQETQYF. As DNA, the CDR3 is TGTGCCAGCAGCCCTATAATGACTAGCGGGGGGCAAGAGACCCAGTACTTC.

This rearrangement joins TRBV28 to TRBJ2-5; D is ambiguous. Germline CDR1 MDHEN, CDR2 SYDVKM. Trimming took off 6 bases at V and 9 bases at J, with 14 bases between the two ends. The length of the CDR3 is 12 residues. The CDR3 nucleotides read TGTGCCAGCAGAAACCGACCGGCGGCCCAGTACTTC. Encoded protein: CASRNRPAAQYF. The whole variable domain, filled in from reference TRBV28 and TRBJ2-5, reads DVKVTQSSRYLVKRTGEKVFLECVQDMDHENMFWYRQDPGLGLRLIYFSYDVKMKEKGDIPEGYSVSREKKERFSLILESASTNQTSMYLCASRNRPAAQYFGPGTRLLVL.

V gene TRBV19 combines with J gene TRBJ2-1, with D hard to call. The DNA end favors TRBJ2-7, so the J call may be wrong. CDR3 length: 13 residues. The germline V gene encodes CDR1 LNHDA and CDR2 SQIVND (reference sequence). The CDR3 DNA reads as TGTGCCAGTAGCCCCACCGTTGGTTCCGAGCAGTACTTC. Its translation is CASSPTVGSEQYF.

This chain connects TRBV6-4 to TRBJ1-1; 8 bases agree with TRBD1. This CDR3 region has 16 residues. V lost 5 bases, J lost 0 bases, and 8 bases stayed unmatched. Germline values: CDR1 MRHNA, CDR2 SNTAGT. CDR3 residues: CASSPGQAFMNTEAFF. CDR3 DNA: TGTGCCAGCAGTCCGGGACAGGCATTTATGAACACTGAAGCTTTCTTT.

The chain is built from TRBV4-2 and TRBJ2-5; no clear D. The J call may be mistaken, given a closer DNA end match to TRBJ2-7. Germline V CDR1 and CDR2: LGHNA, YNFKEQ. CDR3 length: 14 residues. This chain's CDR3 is CASSQLNYNYEQYF. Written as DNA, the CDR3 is TGTGCCAGCAGCCAATTGAACTACAACTACGAGCAGTACTTC.

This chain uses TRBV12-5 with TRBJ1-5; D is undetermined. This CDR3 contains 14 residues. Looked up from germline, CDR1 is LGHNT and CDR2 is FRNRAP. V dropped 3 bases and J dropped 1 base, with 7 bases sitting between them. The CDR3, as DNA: TGTGCTAGTGGTTTTTCCAGAAGCAATCAGCCCCAGCATTTT. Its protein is CASGFSRSNQPQHF.